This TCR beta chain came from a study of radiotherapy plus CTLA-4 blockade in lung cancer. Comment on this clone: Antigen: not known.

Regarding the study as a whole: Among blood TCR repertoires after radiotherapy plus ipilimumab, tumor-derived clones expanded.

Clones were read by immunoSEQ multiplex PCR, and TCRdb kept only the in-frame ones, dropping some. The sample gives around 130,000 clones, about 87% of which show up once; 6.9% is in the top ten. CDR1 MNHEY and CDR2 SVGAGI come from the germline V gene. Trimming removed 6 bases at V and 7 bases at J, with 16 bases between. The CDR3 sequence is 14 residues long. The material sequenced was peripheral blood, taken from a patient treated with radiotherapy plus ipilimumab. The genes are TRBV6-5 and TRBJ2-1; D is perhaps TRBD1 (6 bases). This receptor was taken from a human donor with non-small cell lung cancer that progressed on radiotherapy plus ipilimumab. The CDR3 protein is CASRKDSVVNEQFF. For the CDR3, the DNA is TGTGCCAGCAGAAAGGACAGTGTGGTAAATGAGCAGTTCTTC.